This T cell receptor (beta chain) emerged from a study of blood T cells in healthy people across ages. Primers used in a second PCR of roughly 6 to 11 cycles were a sample-barcoded 5' primer and a J-beta primer mix. TCRdb recomputed calls from the 5' RACE reads with MiXCR, one row per CDR3 protein. The sample includes 1.5 million or so distinct CDR3 sequences, 42% of them seen just once. As to this clonotype: Mismatch with germline at one junction end may stem from a read error.

This CDR3 is built from 16 residues. The chain links TRBV12-3 or TRBV12-4 to TRBJ2-3; 10 bases align to TRBD2. Input material: blood. This sequence was found in a woman between 18 and 29 years old in good health. The CDR3 here is CASSLGTSVGADTEYF. The CDR3 DNA reads as TGTGCCAGCAGCCTAGGGACTAGCGTGGGCGCAGATACGGAGTATTTT.